This TCR beta chain comes out of a study of OX40 agonist ivuxolimab in advanced cancers. Notes on this clone: Its antigen is unidentified.

From germline, CDR1 is SGHVS and CDR2 FNYEAQ. CDR3 length equals 14 residues. The V and J ends lost 5 bases and 4 bases respectively, with 15 bases between them. Findings of the study overall: In a subset of nonresponders, normalized T-cell clonal expansion was also low.

Method: immunoSEQ multiplex PCR; TCRdb's copy keeps in-frame clones and lacks some. In the table there are roughly 70,000 clones, approximately 90% of which are singletons. Specimen: CD4+ or CD8+ T cells sorted from blood, collected in a trial of the OX40 agonist ivuxolimab. The chain has TRBV7-6 and TRBJ2-7; either TRBD1 or TRBD2 may fit D (5 bases each). The receptor was isolated from an adult with an advanced solid tumor such as melanoma, head and neck, liver or kidney cancer. CDR3 DNA sequence: TGTGCCAGCAGCCCGACCGGGACGGAATACGAGCAGTACTTC. Amino acids: CASSPTGTEYEQYF.